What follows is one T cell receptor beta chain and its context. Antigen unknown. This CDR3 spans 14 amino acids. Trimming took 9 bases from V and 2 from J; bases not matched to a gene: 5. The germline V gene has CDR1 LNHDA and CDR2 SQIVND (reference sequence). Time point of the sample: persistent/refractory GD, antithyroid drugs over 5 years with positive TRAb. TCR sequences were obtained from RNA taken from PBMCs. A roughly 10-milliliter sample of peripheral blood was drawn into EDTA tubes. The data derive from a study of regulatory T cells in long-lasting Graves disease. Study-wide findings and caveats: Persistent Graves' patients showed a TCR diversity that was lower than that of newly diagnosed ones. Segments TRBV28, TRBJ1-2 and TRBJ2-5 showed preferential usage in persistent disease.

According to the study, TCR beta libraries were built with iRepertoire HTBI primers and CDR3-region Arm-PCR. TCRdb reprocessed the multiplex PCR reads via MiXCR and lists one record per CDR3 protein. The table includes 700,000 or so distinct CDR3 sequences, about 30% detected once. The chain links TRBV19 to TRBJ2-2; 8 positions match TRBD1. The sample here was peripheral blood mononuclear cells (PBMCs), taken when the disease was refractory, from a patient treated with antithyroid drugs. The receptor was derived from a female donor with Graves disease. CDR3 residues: CASGGQVNTGELFF. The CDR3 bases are TGTGCCAGCGGGGGACAGGTTAACACCGGGGAGCTGTTTTTT.